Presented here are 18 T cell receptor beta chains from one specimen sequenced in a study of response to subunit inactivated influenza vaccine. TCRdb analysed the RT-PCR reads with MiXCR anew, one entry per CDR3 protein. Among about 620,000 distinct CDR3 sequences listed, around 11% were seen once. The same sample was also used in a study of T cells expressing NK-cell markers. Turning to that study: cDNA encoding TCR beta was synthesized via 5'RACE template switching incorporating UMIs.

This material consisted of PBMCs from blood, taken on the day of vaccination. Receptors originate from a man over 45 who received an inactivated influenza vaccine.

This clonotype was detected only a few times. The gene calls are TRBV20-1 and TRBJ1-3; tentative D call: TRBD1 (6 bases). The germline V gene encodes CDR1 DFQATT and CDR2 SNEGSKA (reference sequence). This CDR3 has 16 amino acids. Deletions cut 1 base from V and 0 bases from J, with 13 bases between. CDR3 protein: CSARAGGSSSGNTIYF. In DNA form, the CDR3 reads TGCAGTGCTAGAGCGGGGGGCAGTAGCTCTGGAAACACCATATATTTT.

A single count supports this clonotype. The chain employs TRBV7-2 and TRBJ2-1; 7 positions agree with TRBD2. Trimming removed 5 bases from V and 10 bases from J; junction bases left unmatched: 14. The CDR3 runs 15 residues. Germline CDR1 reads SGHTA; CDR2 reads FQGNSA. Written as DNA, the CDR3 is TGTGCCAGCAGCGCCGGGACTATCGGGGCTGGGGAGCAGTTCTTC. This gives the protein CASSAGTIGAGEQFF.

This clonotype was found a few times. In nucleotides, the CDR3 is TGCGCCAGCCGGGATAGCGGGATGGGTAACGAGCAGTACTTC. Its translation: CASRDSGMGNEQYF. This chain connects TRBV5-1 to TRBJ2-7, with 8 nucleotides matching TRBD2. The CDR3 sequence is 14 residues long. Germline V CDR1 and CDR2: SGHRS, YFSETQ. Unmatched junction bases numbered 11, after V lost 7 bases and J lost 5 bases.

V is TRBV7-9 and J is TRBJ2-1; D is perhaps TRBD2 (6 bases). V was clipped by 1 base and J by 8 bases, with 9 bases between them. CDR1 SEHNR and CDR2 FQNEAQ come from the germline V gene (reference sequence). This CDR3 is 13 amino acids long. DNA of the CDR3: TGTGCCAGCAGCTTAGGTGGGGGGTATGAGCAGTTCTTC. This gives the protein CASSLGGGYEQFF.

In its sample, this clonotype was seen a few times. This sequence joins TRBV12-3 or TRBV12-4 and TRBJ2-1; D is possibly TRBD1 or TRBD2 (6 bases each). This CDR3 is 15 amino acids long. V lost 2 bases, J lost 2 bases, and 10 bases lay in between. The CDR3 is CASSLRGAPYNEQFF. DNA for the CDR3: TGTGCCAGCAGTTTAAGGGGGGCCCCCTACAATGAGCAGTTCTTC.

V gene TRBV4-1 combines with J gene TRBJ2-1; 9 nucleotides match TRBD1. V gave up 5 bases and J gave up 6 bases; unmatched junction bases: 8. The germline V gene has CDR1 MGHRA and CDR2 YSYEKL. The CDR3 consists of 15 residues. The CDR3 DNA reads TGCGCCAGCAGCGCACCGGGACAGGGTCTCAATGAGCAGTTCTTC. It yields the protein CASSAPGQGLNEQFF.

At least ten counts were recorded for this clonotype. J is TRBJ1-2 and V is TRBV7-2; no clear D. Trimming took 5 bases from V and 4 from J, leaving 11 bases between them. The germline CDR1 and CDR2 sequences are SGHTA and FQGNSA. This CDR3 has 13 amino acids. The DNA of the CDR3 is TGTGCCAGCAGCCCAACTACACTCTATGGCTACACCTTC. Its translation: CASSPTTLYGYTF.

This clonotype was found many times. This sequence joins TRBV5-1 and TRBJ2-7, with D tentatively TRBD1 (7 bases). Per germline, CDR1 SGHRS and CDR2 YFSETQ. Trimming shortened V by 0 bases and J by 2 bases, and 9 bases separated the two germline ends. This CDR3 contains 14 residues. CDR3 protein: CASSLVRGAYEQYF. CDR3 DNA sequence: TGCGCCAGCAGCTTGGTCAGGGGGGCCTACGAGCAGTACTTC.

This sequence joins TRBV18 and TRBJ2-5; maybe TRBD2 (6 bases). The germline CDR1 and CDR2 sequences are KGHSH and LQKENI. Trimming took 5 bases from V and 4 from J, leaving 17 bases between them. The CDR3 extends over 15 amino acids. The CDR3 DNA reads TGTGCCAGCTCAGGTCGAATAGCGGATGTAGAGACCCAGTACTTC. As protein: CASSGRIADVETQYF.

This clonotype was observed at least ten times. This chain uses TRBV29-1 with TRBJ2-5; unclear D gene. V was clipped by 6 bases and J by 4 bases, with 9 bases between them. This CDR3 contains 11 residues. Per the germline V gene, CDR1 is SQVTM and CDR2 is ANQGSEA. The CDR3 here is CSVLLSETQYF. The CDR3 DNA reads TGCAGCGTCTTGTTGTCAGAGACCCAGTACTTC.

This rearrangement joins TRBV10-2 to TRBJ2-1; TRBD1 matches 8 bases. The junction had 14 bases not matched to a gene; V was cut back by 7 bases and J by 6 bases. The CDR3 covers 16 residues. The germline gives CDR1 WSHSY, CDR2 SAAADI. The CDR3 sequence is CASTLETGAASNEQFF. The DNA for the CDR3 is TGCGCCAGCACCCTAGAGACAGGGGCGGCGAGCAATGAGCAGTTCTTC.

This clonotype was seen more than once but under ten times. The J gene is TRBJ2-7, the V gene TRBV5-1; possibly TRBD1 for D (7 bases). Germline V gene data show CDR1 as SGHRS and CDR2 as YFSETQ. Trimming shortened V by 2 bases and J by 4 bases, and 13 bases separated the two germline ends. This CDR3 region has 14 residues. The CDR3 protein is CASSLRAGGYEQYF. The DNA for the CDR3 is TGCGCCAGCAGCTTAAGGGCAGGGGGGTACGAGCAGTACTTC.

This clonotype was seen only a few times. The CDR3 nucleotides are TGTGCCAGCTCACCACCGGACGGATGGCCAGAGACCCAGTACTTC. Translation: CASSPPDGWPETQYF. The rearrangement uses TRBV18 and TRBJ2-5, with D unresolved. CDR1 and CDR2 (germline): KGHSH, LQKENI. V lost 0 bases and J 4 bases, leaving 12 bases between the germline ends. This CDR3 region has 15 residues.

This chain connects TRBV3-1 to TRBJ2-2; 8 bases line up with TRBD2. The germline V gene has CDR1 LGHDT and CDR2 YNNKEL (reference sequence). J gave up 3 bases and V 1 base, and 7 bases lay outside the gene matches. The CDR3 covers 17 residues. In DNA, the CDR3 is TGTGCCAGCAGCCAAGTTCGCCTAGCGGGCCACACCGGGGAGCTGTTTTTT. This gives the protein CASSQVRLAGHTGELFF.

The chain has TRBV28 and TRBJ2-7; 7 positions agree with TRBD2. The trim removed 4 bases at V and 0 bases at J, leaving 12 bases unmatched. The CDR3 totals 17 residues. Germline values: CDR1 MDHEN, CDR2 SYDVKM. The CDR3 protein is CASSSTLAGVSSYEQYF. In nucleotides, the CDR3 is TGTGCCAGCAGTTCCACTCTCGCGGGGGTTTCCTCCTACGAGCAGTACTTC.

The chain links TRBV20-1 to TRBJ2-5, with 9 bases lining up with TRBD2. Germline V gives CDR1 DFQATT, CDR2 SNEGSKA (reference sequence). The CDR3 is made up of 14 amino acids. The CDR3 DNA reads TGCAGGACCGCTAGCGGGGAATACCAAGAGACCCAGTACTTC. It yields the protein CRTASGEYQETQYF.

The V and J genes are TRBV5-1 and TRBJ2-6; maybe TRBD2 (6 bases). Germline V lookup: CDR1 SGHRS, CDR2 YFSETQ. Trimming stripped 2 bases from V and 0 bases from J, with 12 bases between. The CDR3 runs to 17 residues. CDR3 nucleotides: TGCGCCAGCAGCTTCATGGGGGGTGGCTCTGGGGCCAACGTCCTGACTTTC. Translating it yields CASSFMGGGSGANVLTF.

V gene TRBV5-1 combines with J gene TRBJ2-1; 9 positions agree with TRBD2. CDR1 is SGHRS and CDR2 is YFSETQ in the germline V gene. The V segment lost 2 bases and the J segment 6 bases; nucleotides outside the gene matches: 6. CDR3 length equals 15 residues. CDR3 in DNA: TGCGCCAGCAGCTTATCGACTAGCGGTGCCAATGAGCAGTTCTTC. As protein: CASSLSTSGANEQFF.